Sequencing of this T cell receptor (beta chain) was carried out in a study of CD8+ T cells in alopecia areata. Once RNA had been extracted, it was reverse transcribed into cDNA to act as the sequencing template. Produced via immunoSEQ multiplex PCR; TCRdb's table is partial and in-frame only. This table holds some 170,000 clones, roughly 60% found once. J lost 7 bases, V lost 0 bases, and 8 bases had no gene match. This CDR3 has 14 amino acids. Looked up from germline, CDR1 is GTSNPN and CDR2 is SVGIG (reference sequence). The chain carries TRBV30 and TRBJ2-7; TRBD2 agrees at 8 bases. Sequenced material: CD4+ T cells sorted from blood, taken at week 0. This clonotype was obtained from a human donor with alopecia areata. In DNA, the CDR3 is TGTGCCTGGAGTGTACTGCGGGGGGCAGGGGAGCAGTACTTC. Its protein product is CAWSVLRGAGEQYF.